This paragraph reports one T cell receptor (beta chain). This clone appeared once. This clone's antigen is unknown. It has no much larger one-base neighbor in the sample; base qualities were not kept. The protocol used for the library was the immunoSEQ multiplex PCR assay. The table was pulled from immuneACCESS by TCRdb, which kept in-frame rearrangements only. Such tables lose some clones; where checked, under half of the loss comes from unresolved V genes, and the rest has no known cause. The sample contains some 190,000 clones, about 90% of them found a single time. The top ten clonotypes cover about 2% of the sample. This entry comes from a study of control samples from healthy donors and cancer patients (dated by TCRdb to about 2020). The TCR was taken from a man younger than 40 in good health. The source material was blood.

The DNA sequence follows: TGCGCCAGCAGTCAACGGCGGGGGAGGTCATCCTACAATGAGCAGTTCTTC. Its protein is CASSQRRGRSSYNEQFF. The chain couples TRBV23-1 to TRBJ2-1, and 7 junction bases match TRBD2. TRBV23-1 is an open reading frame whose function is uncertain. Unmatched junction bases come to 8, with V trimmed by 2 bases and J by 1 base. The CDR3 spans 17 residues, from the cysteine through the phenylalanine. The DNA shown is the 51-base CDR3, in frame from base 1.